These 29 T cell receptor beta chains were all obtained from the same sample, sequenced in a study of blood T cell repertoires in COVID-19. Profiled with immunoSEQ multiplex PCR; TCRdb holds only in-frame clones, not every one. The table records tens of thousands of clones, 75% to 90% of them present only once. The sample taken for sequencing was peripheral blood. The receptors here all came from a human donor in a cohort sampled during active COVID-19.

By its share, this clone is large. The chain has TRBV6-1 and TRBJ2-7; TRBD2 agrees at 7 bases. The ends lost 1 base at V and 3 bases at J; junction bases unmatched: 6. The CDR3 is made up of 15 amino acids. The germline V gene encodes CDR1 MNHNS and CDR2 SASEGT. CDR3 amino acids: CASSEGPSGYYEQYF. The CDR3 bases are TGTGCCAGCAGTGAAGGGCCTAGCGGATACTACGAGCAGTACTTC.

The chain couples TRBV28 to TRBJ2-1; 10 nucleotides line up with TRBD1. Germline V gene sequence: CDR1 MDHEN, CDR2 SYDVKM. The CDR3 runs 14 residues. The J segment lost 12 bases and the V segment lost 8 bases, leaving 13 bases of the junction unmatched. In nucleotides, the CDR3 is TGTGCCAGCTCCCAACCGACAGGGGGCGCGGGGCAGTTCTTC. Amino acids: CASSQPTGGAGQFF.

The chain has TRBV5-4 and TRBJ2-2, with 11 bases fitting TRBD2. This CDR3 has 15 amino acids. Losses at the gene ends were 4 bases for V and 9 bases for J; bases not matched to a gene: 8. In germline, CDR1 is SGHNT, CDR2 YYREEE (reference sequence). The CDR3 spells CASSPGTSGLRELFF. The CDR3 region has the DNA TGTGCCAGCAGCCCCGGGACTAGCGGACTGAGGGAGCTGTTTTTT.

This chain uses TRBV5-1 with TRBJ2-7, with 9 bases identical to TRBD2. The CDR3 length is 15 residues. V was clipped by 0 bases and J by 6 bases; unmatched bases: 7. Germline assignment: CDR1 SGHRS and CDR2 YFSETQ. In DNA, the CDR3 is TGCGCCAGCAGCTTGGTCGGCGGGGGGGCGGCCGAGCAGTACTTC. Residues: CASSLVGGGAAEQYF.

The chain carries TRBV28 and TRBJ1-4, with 10 nucleotides matching TRBD1. The germline V gene encodes CDR1 MDHEN and CDR2 SYDVKM. The CDR3 has 16 residues. V trimming: 8 bases; J trimming: 6 bases; junction bases outside the gene matches: 12. CDR3 loop: CASEDRGIVSDEKLFF. CDR3 coding DNA: TGTGCCAGCGAGGACAGGGGGATAGTTTCGGATGAAAAACTGTTTTTT.

V is TRBV19 and J is TRBJ2-6; the match to TRBD1 covers 9 bases. CDR1 and CDR2 from the germline V gene are LNHDA and SQIVND (reference sequence). V lost 4 bases, J lost 2 bases, and 6 bases stayed unmatched. The CDR3 is 17 amino acids. The CDR3 region has the DNA TGTGCCAGTAGTACCGAACAGGGGGCGCCTGGGGCCAACGTCCTGACTTTC. Translating it yields CASSTEQGAPGANVLTF.

The rearrangement uses TRBV2 and TRBJ1-5; D is ambiguous. The CDR3 extends over 15 amino acids. Looked up from germline, CDR1 is SNHLY and CDR2 is FYNNEI. V gave up 3 bases and J gave up 1 base, with 10 bases separating them. The CDR3 protein is CASSEEGSSNQPQHF. The CDR3 DNA sequence: TGTGCCAGCAGTGAGGAGGGATCCAGCAATCAGCCCCAGCATTTT.

The chain combines TRBV19 with TRBJ1-3; the match to TRBD1 covers 10 bases. This CDR3 contains 19 residues. The V and J ends lost 4 bases and 2 bases, in that order; junction bases with no gene match: 14. CDR1 is LNHDA and CDR2 is SQIVND in the germline V gene (reference sequence). The CDR3 nucleotides are TGTGCCAGTAGTAGCCTCCCGGGACAGGGGAACCCGACTGGAAACACCATATATTTT. Its translation: CASSSLPGQGNPTGNTIYF.

The V gene is TRBV14, the J gene TRBJ2-1, with 9 bases lining up with TRBD2. This CDR3 has 14 residues. The trim removed 4 bases at V and 7 bases at J, leaving 5 bases unmatched. CDR1 is SGHDN, CDR2 FVKESK, per germline. In DNA form, the CDR3 reads TGTGCCAGCAGCCGTGGCGGGGGGGTTAATGAGCAGTTCTTC. Translating gives CASSRGGGVNEQFF.

This chain links TRBV5-6 with TRBJ2-4; D is uncertain. Trimming removed 4 bases from V and 6 bases from J, with 8 bases in between. Germline loops: CDR1 SGHDT, CDR2 YYEEEE. The CDR3 covers 12 residues. The CDR3 nucleotides are TGTGCCAGCAGCGCCACTGGAAACATTCAGTACTTC. Translated: CASSATGNIQYF.

This clone was observed a handful of times. The chain is built from TRBV6-1 and TRBJ1-1; TRBD1 matches at 10 bases. The CDR3 covers 18 residues. J gave up 5 bases and V 3 bases, and 15 bases lay outside the gene matches. Germline V gene lookup returns CDR1 MNHNS and CDR2 SASEGT. CDR3 in amino acids: CASSDSGQGRTTRTEAFF. CDR3 nucleotides: TGTGCCAGCAGTGATTCGGGACAGGGGCGAACAACGAGGACTGAAGCTTTCTTT.

V gene TRBV27 combines with J gene TRBJ2-2; weak D call: TRBD2 (7 bases). Germline V gives CDR1 MNHEY, CDR2 SMNVEV (reference sequence). The CDR3 totals 17 residues. Trimming left V 6 bases short and J 4 bases short, with 21 bases between. The CDR3 DNA reads TGTGCCAGCAGAAAGGGGGTGGGAGGGGCTGTCACCGGGGAGCTGTTTTTT. It specifies CASRKGVGGAVTGELFF.

The chain uses TRBV18 and TRBJ1-5; D might be TRBD1 (6 bases). Germline loops: CDR1 KGHSH, CDR2 LQKENI. CDR3 length equals 15 residues. The V and J ends lost 6 bases and 5 bases respectively, with 17 bases between them. The CDR3 DNA sequence: TGTGCCAGCTCCTACGGGGGGCTCGGAGATCAGCCCCAGCATTTT. It encodes CASSYGGLGDQPQHF. Drawing the rest from reference TRBV18 and TRBJ1-5, the complete variable domain is NAGVMQNPRHLVRRRGQEARLRCSPMKGHSHVYWYRQLPEEGLKFMVYLQKENIIDESGMPKERFSAEFPKEGPSILRIQQVVRGDSAAYFCASSYGGLGDQPQHFGDGTRLSIL.

This clone was counted a few times. This chain joins TRBV6-5 and TRBJ2-7, with no clear D. Germline CDR1 MNHEY, CDR2 SVGAGI. The CDR3 is 11 residues long. V was shortened by 2 bases and J by 3 bases, with 2 bases between the two germline ends. The DNA of the CDR3 is TGTGCCAGCAGTTACCTCTACGAGCAGTACTTC. Protein product: CASSYLYEQYF.

The chain links TRBV5-1 to TRBJ2-5; 10 bases fit TRBD2. With V trimmed by 4 bases and J by 2 bases, 5 bases remained unmatched. The CDR3 totals 15 residues. Germline V gives CDR1 SGHRS, CDR2 YFSETQ. CDR3 loop: CASSGPAGGQETQYF. In DNA form, the CDR3 reads TGCGCCAGCAGCGGACCAGCGGGAGGGCAAGAGACCCAGTACTTC.

This rearrangement joins TRBV5-1 to TRBJ1-3; D is unresolved. The V gene lost 0 bases and the J gene lost 0 bases, with 10 bases spanning the gap. CDR3 size: 16 residues. Germline CDR1 and CDR2: SGHRS and YFSETQ. This CDR3 is CASSLAPGSSGNTIYF. The CDR3 coding sequence is TGCGCCAGCAGCTTGGCCCCAGGTTCCTCTGGAAACACCATATATTTT.

The chain recombines TRBV18 with TRBJ1-2, with D possibly matching TRBD1 (5 bases). Between the trimmed V and J ends, which lost 6 bases and 6 bases, there was a span of 17 bases. This CDR3 is 14 amino acids long. Germline V gives CDR1 KGHSH, CDR2 LQKENI. The CDR3 coding sequence is TGTGCCAGCTCTTCGGGCGGGGCAAGGAATGGCTACACCTTC. It specifies CASSSGGARNGYTF.

The chain uses TRBV18 and TRBJ2-1; D is unclear. The CDR3 runs to 13 residues. Germline V gene data show CDR1 as KGHSH and CDR2 as LQKENI. The V end was cut by 0 bases, the J end by 6 bases, with 6 bases between. Here the CDR3 reads CASSPPWANEQFF. The CDR3, as DNA: TGTGCCAGCTCACCACCCTGGGCCAATGAGCAGTTCTTC.

J is TRBJ2-5 and V is TRBV30, with 10 bases aligning to TRBD2. The ends lost 4 bases at V and 0 bases at J; junction bases unmatched: 8. Per the germline V gene, CDR1 is GTSNPN and CDR2 is SVGIG (reference sequence). This CDR3 comprises 16 residues. Here the CDR3 DNA reads TGTGCCTGGATTCTAGCCGGGACTAGCGACCAAGAGACCCAGTACTTC. It yields the protein CAWILAGTSDQETQYF.

The table lists this clone with a count of one. This chain joins TRBV6-5 and TRBJ2-7; 7 bases match TRBD1. The V segment lost 2 bases and the J segment 2 bases; nucleotides outside the gene matches: 3. Germline lookup yields CDR1 MNHEY and CDR2 SVGAGI. There are 14 residues in the CDR3. CDR3 DNA sequence: TGTGCCAGCAGTTACAGGGGGCCAACCTACGAGCAGTACTTC. Protein sequence: CASSYRGPTYEQYF.

The chain couples TRBV6-1 to TRBJ2-4, with a weak D call TRBD1 (5 bases). Deletions cut 3 bases from V and 5 bases from J, with 5 bases between. CDR1 is MNHNS and CDR2 is SASEGT in the germline V gene. The CDR3 contains 12 residues. The CDR3 DNA sequence: TGTGCCAGCAGTGACAGGGAAAACATTCAGTACTTC. Protein: CASSDRENIQYF.

The chain recombines TRBV4-1 with TRBJ2-7, with 9 bases that match TRBD1. With 0 bases clipped from V and 1 base from J, the junction kept 7 bases outside the gene matches. CDR1 and CDR2 from the germline V gene are MGHRA and YSYEKL. The CDR3 loop spans 17 amino acids. DNA of the CDR3: TGCGCCAGCAGCCAAGAGCCGGGACAGGGTAGATCCTACGAGCAGTACTTC. It specifies CASSQEPGQGRSYEQYF.

The rearrangement uses TRBV11-2 and TRBJ2-5, with D hard to call. The germline V gene has CDR1 SGHAT and CDR2 FQNNGV. The V and J ends lost 0 bases and 5 bases respectively, with 10 bases between them. This CDR3 has 14 residues. CDR3: CASSLDPGWETQYF. Written as DNA, the CDR3 is TGTGCCAGCAGCTTAGATCCGGGTTGGGAGACCCAGTACTTC.

The chain combines TRBV2 with TRBJ1-1; unclear D gene. This CDR3 comprises 12 residues. The germline gives CDR1 SNHLY, CDR2 FYNNEI. The ends were cut back, 6 bases at V and 5 bases at J, with 10 bases in the middle. CDR3 loop: CASSVSGTEAFF. The CDR3 bases are TGTGCCAGCAGCGTGAGCGGGACTGAAGCTTTCTTT.

The chain recombines TRBV5-1 with TRBJ1-3; 10 bases line up with TRBD1. Germline assignment: CDR1 SGHRS and CDR2 YFSETQ. The CDR3 contains 17 residues. Trimming at V came to 2 bases and at J to 8 bases, leaving 13 bases not matched to a gene. CDR3: CASSLLPGQGILDTIYF. CDR3 sequence (DNA): TGCGCCAGCAGCTTACTACCGGGACAGGGGATATTAGACACCATATATTTT.

The chain combines TRBV18 with TRBJ2-7; a possible D gene is TRBD2 (7 bases). The CDR3 totals 13 residues. V gave up 6 bases and J gave up 4 bases, with 13 bases separating them. The germline V gene has CDR1 KGHSH and CDR2 LQKENI. CDR3 sequence: CASSLQGGYEQYF. CDR3 DNA: TGTGCCAGCTCCCTACAGGGAGGGTACGAGCAGTACTTC.

The J gene is TRBJ1-6, the V gene TRBV2; D remains unclear. The CDR3 contains 14 residues. V was cut by 11 bases and J by 9 bases, with 20 bases left in between. Germline V CDR1 and CDR2: SNHLY, FYNNEI. The DNA for the CDR3 is TGTGCCGGTCATTCATTTGAAGGAGGTTCACCCCTCCACTTT. Its translation is CAGHSFEGGSPLHF. The variable domain in full, completed from reference TRBV2 and TRBJ1-6, reads EPEVTQTPSHQVTQMGQEVILRCVPISNHLYFYWYRQILGQKVEFLVSFYNNEISEKSEIFDDQFSVERPDGSNFTLKIRSTKLEDSAMYFCAGHSFEGGSPLHFGNGTRLTVT.

The chain recombines TRBV7-6 with TRBJ2-2; 8 bases match TRBD1. Germline CDR1 is SGHVS and CDR2 is FNYEAQ. V trimming: 5 bases; J trimming: 4 bases; junction bases outside the gene matches: 6. The CDR3 sequence is 15 residues long. CDR3 loop: CASSVRGQATGELFF. The CDR3, as DNA: TGTGCCAGCAGCGTCAGGGGGCAGGCCACCGGGGAGCTGTTTTTT. Full variable domain (rest looked up from reference TRBV7-6 and TRBJ2-2): GAGVSQSPRYKVTKRGQDVALRCDPISGHVSLYWYRQALGQGPEFLTYFNYEAQQDKSGLPNDRFSAERPEGSISTLTIQRTEQRDSAMYRCASSVRGQATGELFFGEGSRLTVL.

The V call is TRBV15, the J call TRBJ1-5, with D unclear. Germline CDR1 is LNHNV and CDR2 is YYDKDF (reference sequence). The CDR3 contains 17 residues. V gave up 0 bases and J gave up 7 bases, with 19 bases separating them. CDR3 protein: CATSRDPVGNLGQPQHF. The CDR3 nucleotides are TGTGCCACCAGCAGAGATCCGGTAGGCAATCTGGGCCAGCCCCAGCATTTT.